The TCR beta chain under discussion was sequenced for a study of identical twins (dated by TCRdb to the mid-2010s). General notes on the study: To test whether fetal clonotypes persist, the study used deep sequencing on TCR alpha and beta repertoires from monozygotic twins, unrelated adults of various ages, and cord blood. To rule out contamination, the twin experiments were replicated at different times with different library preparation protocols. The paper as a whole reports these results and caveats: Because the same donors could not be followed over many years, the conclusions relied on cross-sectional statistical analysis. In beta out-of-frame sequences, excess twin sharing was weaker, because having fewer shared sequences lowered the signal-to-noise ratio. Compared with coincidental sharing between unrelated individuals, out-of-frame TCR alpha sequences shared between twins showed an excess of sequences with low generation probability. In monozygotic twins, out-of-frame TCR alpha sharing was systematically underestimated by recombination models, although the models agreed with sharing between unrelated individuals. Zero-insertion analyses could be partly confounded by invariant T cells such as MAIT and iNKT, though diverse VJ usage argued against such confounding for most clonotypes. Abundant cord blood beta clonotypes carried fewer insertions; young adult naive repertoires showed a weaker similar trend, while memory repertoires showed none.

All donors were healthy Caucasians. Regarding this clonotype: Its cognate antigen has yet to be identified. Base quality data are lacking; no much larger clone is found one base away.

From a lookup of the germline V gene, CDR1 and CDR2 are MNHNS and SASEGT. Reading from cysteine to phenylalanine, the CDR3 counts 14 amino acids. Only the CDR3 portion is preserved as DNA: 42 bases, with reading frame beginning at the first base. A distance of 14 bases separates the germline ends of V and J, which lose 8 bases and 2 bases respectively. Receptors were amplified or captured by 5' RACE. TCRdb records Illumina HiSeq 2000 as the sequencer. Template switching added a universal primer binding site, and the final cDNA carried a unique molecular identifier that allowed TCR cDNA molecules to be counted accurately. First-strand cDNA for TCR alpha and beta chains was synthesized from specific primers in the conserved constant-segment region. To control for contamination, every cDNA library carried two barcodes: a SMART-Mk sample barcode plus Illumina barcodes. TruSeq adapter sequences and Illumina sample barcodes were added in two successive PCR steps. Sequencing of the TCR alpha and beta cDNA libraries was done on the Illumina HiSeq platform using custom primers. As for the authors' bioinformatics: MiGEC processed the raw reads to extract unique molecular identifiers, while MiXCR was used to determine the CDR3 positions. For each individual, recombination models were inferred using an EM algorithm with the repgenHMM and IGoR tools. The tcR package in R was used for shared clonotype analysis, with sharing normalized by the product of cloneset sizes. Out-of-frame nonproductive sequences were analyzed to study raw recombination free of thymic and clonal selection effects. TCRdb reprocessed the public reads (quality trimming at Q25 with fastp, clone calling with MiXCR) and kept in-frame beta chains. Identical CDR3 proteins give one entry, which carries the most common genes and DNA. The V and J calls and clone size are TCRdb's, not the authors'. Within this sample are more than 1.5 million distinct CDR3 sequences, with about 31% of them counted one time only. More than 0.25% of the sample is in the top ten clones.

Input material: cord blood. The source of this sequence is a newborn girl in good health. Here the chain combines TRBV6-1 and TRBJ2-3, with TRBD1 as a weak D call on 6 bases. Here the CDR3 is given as CASGGTPFTDTQYF. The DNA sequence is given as TGTGCCAGCGGTGGGACACCATTCACAGATACGCAGTATTTT.